This T cell receptor beta chain derives from a study of identical twins. Findings and caveats of the study: Interpretation of the results relied on cross-sectional statistical analysis and not on following the same donors.

TCRdb itself ran the 5' RACE reads through MiXCR, one entry per CDR3 protein. The sample comprises 200,000 to 250,000 distinct CDR3 sequences, 6% to 9% of which are singletons, and less than 2% rests with the top ten. This clonotype has a count of ten or more. What it binds is unknown. V lost 4 bases and J lost 4; bases outside the gene matches: 6. Looked up from germline, CDR1 is SGHNT and CDR2 is YYREEE (reference sequence). The CDR3 sequence is 14 residues long. These data were also reused for a study on yellow fever vaccine responses in identical twins.

V and J are TRBV5-4 and TRBJ1-1; the match to TRBD1 covers 8 bases. Sequencing was performed on memory (CD45RO+) T cells sorted from blood. The sequence was collected from a woman aged 18-29 years in good health. The CDR3 loop is CASSPGGASTEAFF. The CDR3 region has the DNA TGTGCCAGCAGCCCAGGGGGCGCGAGCACTGAAGCTTTCTTT.